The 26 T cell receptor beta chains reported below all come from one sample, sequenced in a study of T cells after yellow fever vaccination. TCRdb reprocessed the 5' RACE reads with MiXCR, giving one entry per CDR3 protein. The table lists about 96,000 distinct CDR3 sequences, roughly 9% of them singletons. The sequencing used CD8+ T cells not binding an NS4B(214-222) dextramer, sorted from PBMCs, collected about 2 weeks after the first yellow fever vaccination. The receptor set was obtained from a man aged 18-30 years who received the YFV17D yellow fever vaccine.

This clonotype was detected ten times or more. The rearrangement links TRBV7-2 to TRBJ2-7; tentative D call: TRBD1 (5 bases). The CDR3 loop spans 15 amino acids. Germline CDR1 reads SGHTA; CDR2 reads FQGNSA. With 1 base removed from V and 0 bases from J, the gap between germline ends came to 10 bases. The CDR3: CASSLDDRYSYEQYV. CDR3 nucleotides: TGTGCCAGCAGCTTAGACGACAGATACTCCTACGAGCAGTACGTC.

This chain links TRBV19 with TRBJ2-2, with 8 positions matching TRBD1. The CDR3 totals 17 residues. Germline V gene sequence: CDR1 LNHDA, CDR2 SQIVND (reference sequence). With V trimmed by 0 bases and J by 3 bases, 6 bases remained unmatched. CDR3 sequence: CASSIDPDREDTGELFF. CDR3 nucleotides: TGTGCCAGTAGTATAGATCCGGACAGGGAGGACACCGGGGAGCTGTTTTTT.

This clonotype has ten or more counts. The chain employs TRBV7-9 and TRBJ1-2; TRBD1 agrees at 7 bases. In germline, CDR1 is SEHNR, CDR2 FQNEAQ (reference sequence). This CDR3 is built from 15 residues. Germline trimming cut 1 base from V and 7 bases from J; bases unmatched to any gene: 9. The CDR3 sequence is CASSLDPTGIRGYTF. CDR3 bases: TGTGCCAGCAGCTTAGATCCGACAGGGATTCGTGGCTACACCTTC.

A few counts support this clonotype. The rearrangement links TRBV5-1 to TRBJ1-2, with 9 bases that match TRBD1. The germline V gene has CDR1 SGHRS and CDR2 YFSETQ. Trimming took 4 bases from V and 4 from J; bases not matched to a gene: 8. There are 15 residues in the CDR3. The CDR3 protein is CASSALPGQGYGYTF. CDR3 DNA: TGCGCCAGCAGCGCGCTACCGGGACAGGGCTATGGCTACACCTTC.

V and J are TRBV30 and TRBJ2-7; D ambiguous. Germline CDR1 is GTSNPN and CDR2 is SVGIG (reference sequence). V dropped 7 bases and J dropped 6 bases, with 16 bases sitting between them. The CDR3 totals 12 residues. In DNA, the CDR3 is TGTGCCTTTAGGCCCTACCCCATCGAGCAGTACTTC. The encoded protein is CAFRPYPIEQYF.

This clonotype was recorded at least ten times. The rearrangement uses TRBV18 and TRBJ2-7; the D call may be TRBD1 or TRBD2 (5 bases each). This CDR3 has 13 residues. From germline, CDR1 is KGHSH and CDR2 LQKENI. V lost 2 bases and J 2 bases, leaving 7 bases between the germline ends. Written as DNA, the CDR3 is TGTGCCAGCTCACCAGGGGGTCCCTACGAGCAGTACGTC. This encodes CASSPGGPYEQYV.

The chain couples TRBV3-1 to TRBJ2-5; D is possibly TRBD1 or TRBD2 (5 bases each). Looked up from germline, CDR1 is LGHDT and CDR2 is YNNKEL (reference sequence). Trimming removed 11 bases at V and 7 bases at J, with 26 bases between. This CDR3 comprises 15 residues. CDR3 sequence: CACSQDVGADGTQYF. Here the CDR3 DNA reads TGTGCCTGCTCCCAAGATGTCGGGGCCGATGGGACCCAGTACTTC.

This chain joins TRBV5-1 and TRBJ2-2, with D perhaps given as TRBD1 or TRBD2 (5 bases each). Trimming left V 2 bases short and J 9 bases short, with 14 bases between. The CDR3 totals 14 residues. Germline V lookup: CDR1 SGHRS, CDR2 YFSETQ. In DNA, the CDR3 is TGCGCCAGCAGCTTAAGGGACCCTGGGCGGGAGCTGTTTTTT. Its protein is CASSLRDPGRELFF.

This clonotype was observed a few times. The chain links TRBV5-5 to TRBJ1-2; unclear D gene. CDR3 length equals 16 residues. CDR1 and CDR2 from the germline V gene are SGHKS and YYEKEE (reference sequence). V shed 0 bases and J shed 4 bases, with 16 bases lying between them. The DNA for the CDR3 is TGTGCCAGCAGCTTGGCCCAGACGACCACTAGCTATGGCTACACCTTC. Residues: CASSLAQTTTSYGYTF.

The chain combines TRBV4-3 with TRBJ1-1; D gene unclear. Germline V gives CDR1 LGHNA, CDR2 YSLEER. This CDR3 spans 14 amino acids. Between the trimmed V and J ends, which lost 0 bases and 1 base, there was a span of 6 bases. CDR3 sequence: CASSQDLRNTEAFF. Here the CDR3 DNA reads TGCGCCAGCAGCCAAGATCTTAGGAACACTGAAGCTTTCTTT.

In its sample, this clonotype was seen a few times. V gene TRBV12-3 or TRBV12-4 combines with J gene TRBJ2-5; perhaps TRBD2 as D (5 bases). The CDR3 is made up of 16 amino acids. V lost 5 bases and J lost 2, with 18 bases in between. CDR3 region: CASSPSRERTQETQYF. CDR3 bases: TGTGCCAGCAGTCCCTCTCGGGAAAGGACTCAAGAGACCCAGTACTTC.

CDR3 amino acids: CASSRTGTDYGYTF. For the CDR3, the DNA is TGCGCCAGCAGCAGAACCGGGACAGACTATGGCTACACCTTC. This rearrangement joins TRBV4-1 to TRBJ1-2; 7 positions match TRBD1. The CDR3 has 14 residues. With V trimmed by 5 bases and J by 3 bases, 6 bases remained unmatched. Germline-derived CDR1 and CDR2 are MGHRA and YSYEKL.

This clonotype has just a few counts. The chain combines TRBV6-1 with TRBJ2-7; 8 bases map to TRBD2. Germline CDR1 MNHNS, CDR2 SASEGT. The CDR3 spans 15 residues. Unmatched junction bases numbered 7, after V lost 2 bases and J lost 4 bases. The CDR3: CASSERVAGWYEQYV. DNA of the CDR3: TGTGCCAGCAGTGAAAGGGTAGCGGGGTGGTACGAGCAGTACGTC.

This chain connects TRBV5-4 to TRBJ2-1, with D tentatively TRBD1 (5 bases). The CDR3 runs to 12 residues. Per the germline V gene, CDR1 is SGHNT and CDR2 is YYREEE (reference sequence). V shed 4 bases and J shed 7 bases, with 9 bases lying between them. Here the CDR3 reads CASSPSGNEQFF. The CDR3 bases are TGTGCCAGCAGCCCTTCAGGGAATGAGCAGTTCTTC.

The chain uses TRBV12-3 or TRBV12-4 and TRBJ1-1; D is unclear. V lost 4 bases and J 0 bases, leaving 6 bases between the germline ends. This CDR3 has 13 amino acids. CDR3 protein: CASSSTLNTEAFF. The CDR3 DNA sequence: TGTGCCAGCAGTTCAACATTGAACACTGAAGCTTTCTTT.

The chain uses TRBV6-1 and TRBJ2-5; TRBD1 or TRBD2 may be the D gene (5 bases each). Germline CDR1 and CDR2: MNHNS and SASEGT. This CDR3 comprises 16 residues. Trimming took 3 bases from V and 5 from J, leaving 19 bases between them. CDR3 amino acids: CASSEVIVGADETQYF. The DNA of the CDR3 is TGTGCCAGCAGTGAGGTGATAGTCGGGGCAGATGAGACCCAGTACTTC.

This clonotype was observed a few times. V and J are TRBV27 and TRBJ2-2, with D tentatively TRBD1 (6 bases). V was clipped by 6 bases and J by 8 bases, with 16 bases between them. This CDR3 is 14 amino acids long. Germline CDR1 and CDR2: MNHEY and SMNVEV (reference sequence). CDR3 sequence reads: CASSPAARGGELFF. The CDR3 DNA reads TGTGCCAGCAGCCCAGCCGCCAGGGGAGGGGAGCTGTTTTTT.

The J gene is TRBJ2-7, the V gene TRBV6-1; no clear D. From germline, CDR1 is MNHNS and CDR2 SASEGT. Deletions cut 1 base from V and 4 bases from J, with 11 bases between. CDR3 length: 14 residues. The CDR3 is CASSEVTNPYEQYV. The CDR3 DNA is TGTGCCAGCAGTGAAGTCACCAACCCATACGAGCAGTACGTC.

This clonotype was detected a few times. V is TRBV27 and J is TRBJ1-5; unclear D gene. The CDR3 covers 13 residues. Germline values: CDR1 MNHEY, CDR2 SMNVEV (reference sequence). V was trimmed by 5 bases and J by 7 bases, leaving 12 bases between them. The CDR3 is CASSASGYQPQHF. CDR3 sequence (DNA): TGTGCCAGCAGTGCATCGGGTTACCAGCCCCAGCATTTT.

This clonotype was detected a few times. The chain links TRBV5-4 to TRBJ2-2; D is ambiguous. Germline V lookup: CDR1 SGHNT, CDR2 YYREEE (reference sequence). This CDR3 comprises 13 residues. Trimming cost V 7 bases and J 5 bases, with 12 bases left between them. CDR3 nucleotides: TGTGCCAGCCGCCGCGATCGAACCGGGGAGCTGTTTTTT. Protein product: CASRRDRTGELFF.

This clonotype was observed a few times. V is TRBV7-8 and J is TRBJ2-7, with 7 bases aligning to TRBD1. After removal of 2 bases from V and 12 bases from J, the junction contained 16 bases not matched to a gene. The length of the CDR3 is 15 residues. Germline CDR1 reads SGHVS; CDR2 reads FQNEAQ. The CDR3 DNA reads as TGTGCCAGCAGCTTATCGGTCGGGACAGCCGTCCGGCGGTACTTC. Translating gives CASSLSVGTAVRRYF.

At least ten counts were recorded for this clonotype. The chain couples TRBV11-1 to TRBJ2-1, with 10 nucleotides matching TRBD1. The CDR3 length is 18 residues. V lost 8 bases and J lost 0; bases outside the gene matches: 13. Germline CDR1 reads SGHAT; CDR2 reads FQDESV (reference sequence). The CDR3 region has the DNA TGTGCCAGCTTTCCGGGACAGGGGAATGTAATCTCCTACAATGAGCAGTTCTTC. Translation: CASFPGQGNVISYNEQFF.

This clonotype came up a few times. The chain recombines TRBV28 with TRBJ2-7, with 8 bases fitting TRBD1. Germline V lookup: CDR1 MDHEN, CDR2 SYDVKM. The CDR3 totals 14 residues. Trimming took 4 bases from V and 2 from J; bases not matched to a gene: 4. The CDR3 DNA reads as TGTGCCAGCAGTTCACGGACAGGGCCCTACGAGCAGTACGTC. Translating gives CASSSRTGPYEQYV.

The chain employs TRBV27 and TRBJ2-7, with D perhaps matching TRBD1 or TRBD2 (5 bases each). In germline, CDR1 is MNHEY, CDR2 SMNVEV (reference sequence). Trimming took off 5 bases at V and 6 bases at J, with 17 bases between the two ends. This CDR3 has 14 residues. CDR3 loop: CASSIRGPGGEQYF. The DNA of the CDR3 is TGTGCCAGCAGTATCCGGGGCCCCGGAGGCGAGCAGTACTTC.

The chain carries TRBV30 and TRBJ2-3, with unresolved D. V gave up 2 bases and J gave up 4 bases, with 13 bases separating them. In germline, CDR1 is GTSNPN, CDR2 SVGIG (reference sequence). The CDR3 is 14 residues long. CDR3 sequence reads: CAWSIGRAADTQYF. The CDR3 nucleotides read TGTGCCTGGAGTATAGGAAGGGCAGCAGATACGCAGTATTTT.

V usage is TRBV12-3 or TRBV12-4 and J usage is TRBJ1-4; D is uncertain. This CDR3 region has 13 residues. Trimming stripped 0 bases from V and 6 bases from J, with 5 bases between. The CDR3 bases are TGTGCCAGCAGTTTAGCGCGGGATGAAAAACTGTTTTTT. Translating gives CASSLARDEKLFF.